Listed here is a single T cell receptor beta chain. Sequencing relied on immunoSEQ assay v3.0, run at survey level. Measured with immunoSEQ multiplex PCR; TCRdb has only the in-frame clones, and not every one. The sample contains more than 15,000 clones, roughly 94% of which appear only once. Germline CDR1 is MDHEN and CDR2 is SYDVKM. The CDR3 runs 11 residues. V was clipped by 6 bases and J by 6 bases, with 9 bases between them. This record belongs to a study of long-term antiretroviral therapy in people with HIV. The chain couples TRBV28 to TRBJ2-7; D gene unclear. This specimen consisted of unsorted PBMCs, obtained around 6.4 years after starting antiretroviral therapy. The source of this sequence is a woman aged 45-59 years with HIV. DNA for the CDR3: TGTGCCAGCAGCCCGCGGTCCGAGCAGTACTTC. Translated, it gives CASSPRSEQYF.